This note documents a single T cell receptor beta chain sequence. Its antigen is not identified. Every sample had a minimum of 6 million PBMCs isolated. Germline V CDR1 and CDR2: SQVTM, ANQGSEA. V dropped 0 bases and J dropped 1 base, with 6 bases sitting between them. The CDR3 loop spans 13 amino acids. The sample originates from a study of blood T cells in healthy people across ages. General study results and limits: Those diversity estimates obtained from one million T cells were thought to be underestimates. Changes in expanded clonotypes were possibly confounded, as the CMV status of donors was unknown.

Primers used in a second PCR of about 6 to 12 cycles were a sample-barcoded 5' primer and a J-beta primer mix. Each cDNA molecule was tagged by a template-switch adaptor with 12 random nucleotides. MiXCR, applied by TCRdb to the 5' RACE reads, yields one record per CDR3 protein. Of 590,000 or so distinct CDR3 sequences in the sample, roughly 31% were seen once. The sequence came from a woman of 80 years or more in good health. Sample: blood. This rearrangement joins TRBV29-1 to TRBJ1-1, with D unresolved. CDR3: CSVEDHRNTEAFF. DNA of the CDR3: TGCAGCGTTGAAGATCATCGGAACACTGAAGCTTTCTTT.